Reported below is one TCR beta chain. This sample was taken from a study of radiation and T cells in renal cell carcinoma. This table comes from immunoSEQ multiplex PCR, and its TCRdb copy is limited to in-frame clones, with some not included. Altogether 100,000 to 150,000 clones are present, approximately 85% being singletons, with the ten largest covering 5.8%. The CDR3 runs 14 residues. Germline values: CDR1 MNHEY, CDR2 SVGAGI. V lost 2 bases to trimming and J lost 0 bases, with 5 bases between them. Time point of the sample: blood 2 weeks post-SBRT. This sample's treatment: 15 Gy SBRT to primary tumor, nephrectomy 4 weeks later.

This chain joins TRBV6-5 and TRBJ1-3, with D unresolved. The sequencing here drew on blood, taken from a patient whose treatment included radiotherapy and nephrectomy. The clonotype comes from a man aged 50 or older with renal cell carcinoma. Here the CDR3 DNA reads TGTGCCAGCAGTTACGGTTACTCTGGAAACACCATATATTTT. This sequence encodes CASSYGYSGNTIYF.